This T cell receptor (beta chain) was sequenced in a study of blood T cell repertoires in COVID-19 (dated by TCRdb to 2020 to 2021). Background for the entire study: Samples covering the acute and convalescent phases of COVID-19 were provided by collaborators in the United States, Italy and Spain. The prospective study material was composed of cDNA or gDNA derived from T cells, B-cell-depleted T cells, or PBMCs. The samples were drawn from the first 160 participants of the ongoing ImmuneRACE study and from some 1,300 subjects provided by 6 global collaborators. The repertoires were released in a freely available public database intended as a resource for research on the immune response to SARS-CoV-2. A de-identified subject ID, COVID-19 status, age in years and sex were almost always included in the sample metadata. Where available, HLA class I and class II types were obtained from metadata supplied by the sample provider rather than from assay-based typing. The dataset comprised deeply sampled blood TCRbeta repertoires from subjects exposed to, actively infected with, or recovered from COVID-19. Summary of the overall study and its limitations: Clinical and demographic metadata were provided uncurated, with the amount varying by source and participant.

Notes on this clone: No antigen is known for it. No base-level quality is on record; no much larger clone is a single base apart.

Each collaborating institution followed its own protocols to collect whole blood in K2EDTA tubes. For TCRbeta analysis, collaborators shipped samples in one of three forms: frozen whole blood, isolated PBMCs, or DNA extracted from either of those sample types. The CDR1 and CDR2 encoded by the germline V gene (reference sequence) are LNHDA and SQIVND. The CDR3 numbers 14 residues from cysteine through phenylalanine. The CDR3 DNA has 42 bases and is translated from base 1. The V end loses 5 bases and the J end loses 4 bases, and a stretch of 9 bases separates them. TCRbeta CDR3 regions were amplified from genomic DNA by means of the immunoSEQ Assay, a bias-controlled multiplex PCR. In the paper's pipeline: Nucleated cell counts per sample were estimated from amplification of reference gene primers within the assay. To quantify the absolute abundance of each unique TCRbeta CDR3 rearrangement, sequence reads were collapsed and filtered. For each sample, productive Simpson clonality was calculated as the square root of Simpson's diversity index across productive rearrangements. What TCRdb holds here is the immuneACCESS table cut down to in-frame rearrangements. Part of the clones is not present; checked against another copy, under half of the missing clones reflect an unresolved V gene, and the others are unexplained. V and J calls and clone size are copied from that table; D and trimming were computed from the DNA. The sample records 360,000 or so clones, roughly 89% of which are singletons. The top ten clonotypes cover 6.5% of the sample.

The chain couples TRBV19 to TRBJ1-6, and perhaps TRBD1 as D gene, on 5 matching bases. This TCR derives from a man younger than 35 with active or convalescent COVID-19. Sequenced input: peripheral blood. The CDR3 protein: CASSVQGYNSPLHF. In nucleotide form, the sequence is TGTGCCAGTAGTGTCCAGGGTTATAATTCACCCCTCCACTTT. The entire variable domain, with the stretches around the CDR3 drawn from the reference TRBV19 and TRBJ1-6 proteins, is DGGITQSPKYLFRKEGQNVTLSCEQNLNHDAMYWYRQDPGQGLRLIYYSQIVNDFQKGDIAEGYSVSREKKESFPLTVTSAQKNPTAFYLCASSVQGYNSPLHFGNGTRLTVT.